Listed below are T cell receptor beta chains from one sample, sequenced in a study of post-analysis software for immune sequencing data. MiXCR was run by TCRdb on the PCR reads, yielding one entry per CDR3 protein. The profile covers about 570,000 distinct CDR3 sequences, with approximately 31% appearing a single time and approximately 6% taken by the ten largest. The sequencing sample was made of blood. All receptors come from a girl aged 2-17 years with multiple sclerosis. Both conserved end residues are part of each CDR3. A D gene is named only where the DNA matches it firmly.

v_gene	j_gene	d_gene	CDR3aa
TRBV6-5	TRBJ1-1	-	CASRKTRAKSTEAFF
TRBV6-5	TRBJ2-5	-	CASSYLSGGKETQYF
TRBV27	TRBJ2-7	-	CASSLKQGAYEQYF
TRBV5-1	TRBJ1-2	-	CASSLRGDGYTF
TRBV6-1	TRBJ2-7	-	CASSEAGAAYYEQYF
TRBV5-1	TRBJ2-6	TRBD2	CASSPTSGATSGANVLTF
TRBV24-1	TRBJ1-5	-	CAISDLYSNQPQHF
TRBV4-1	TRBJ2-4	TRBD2	CASSQSLGGTKNIQYF
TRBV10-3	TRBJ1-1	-	CAIGDGSTEAFF
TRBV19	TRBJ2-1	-	CASSNARQLSPNEQFF
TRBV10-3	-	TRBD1	CAISEGTGGQETQYF
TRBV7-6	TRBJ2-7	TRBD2	CASSARLAGDYEQYF
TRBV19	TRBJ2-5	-	CASSIGPEETQYF
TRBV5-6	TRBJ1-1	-	CASNQGGTEAFF
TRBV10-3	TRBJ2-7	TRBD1	CAISGQGATYEQYF
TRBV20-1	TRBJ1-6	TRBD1	CSARGTTGGDSPLHF
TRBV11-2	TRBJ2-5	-	CASSLRSRKGETQYF
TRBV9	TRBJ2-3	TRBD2	CASSVAGTGGVTDTQYF
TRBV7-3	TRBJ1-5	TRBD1	CASSLKVRGHSDQPQHF
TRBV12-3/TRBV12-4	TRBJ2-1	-	CVSTPSGVRSNEQFF
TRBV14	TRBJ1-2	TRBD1	CASSHPATGEYGYTF
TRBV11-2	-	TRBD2	CASSPTSGGAETQYF
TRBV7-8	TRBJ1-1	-	CASSLVKDMNTEAFF
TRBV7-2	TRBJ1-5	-	CASSDQTGSNQPQHF
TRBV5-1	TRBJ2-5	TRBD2	CASSVTSGGANEQYF
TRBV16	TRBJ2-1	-	CASSLDMGGREFF
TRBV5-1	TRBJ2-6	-	CASSRDLSGANVLTF
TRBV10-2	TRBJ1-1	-	CASGNGLNTEAFF
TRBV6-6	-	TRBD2	CASSPRTSGATQYF
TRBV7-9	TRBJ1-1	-	CASSRSKSGEEAFF
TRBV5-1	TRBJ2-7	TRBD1	CASSQGTGGSYEQYF
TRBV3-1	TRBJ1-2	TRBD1	CASSQALGQFDYGYTF
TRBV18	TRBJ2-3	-	CASSPPGRALPDTQYF
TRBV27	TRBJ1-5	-	CASSPIPPGGQPQHF
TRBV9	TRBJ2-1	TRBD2	CASSVDPGGPRNEQFF
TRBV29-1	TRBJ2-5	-	CSVGFAEQETQYF
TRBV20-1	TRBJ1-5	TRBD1	CSASSDRGQFFLGQPQHF
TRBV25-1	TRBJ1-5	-	CASSGGTVGHQPQHF
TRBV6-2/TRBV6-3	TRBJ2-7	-	CASSYSTVSYEQYF
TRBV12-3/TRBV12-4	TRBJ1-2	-	CASSSRRTVANYGYTF
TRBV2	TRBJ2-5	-	CASTPARLSGETQYF
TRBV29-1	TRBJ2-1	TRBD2	CSVENPAGGYNEQFF
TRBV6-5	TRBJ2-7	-	CASSRRQIYEQYF
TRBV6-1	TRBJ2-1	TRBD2	CASSVTAGGRSYNEQFF
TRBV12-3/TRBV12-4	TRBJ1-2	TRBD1	CASSLTGQGDGYTF
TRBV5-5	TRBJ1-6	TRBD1	CASSLGQGDTYNSPLHF